The entry that follows covers one T cell receptor beta chain sequence. Trimming left V 2 bases short and J 4 bases short, with 14 bases between. Germline V gene sequence: CDR1 MDHEN, CDR2 SYDVKM. The CDR3 is 15 residues long. The sample comes from a study of blood T cell repertoires in COVID-19. Overall study context: Acute and convalescent COVID-19 samples came from the United States, Italy and Spain. The cDNA or gDNA used as material had been derived from T cells, B-cell-depleted T cells, or PBMCs.

Enrolled through a virtual design, the participants were between roughly 18 and 95 years of age and came from about two dozen US areas. Membership in each cohort depended on participant-reported clinical history. This table comes from immunoSEQ multiplex PCR, and its TCRdb copy is limited to in-frame clones, with some not included. The table has fewer than 250,000 clones, more than 70% seen once. Input material: PBMCs or T cells enriched from blood (not recorded which). This chain joins TRBV28 and TRBJ1-1; D unresolved. This sequence originates from a woman aged 40-49 years with acute COVID-19. CDR3 region: CASSLVEGAVTEAFF. The CDR3 DNA reads as TGTGCCAGCAGTTTAGTCGAGGGCGCCGTCACTGAAGCTTTCTTT.